This entry concerns a single TCR beta chain. The antigen is unknown. This entry is derived from a study of PD-L1 blockade in urothelial cancer. Whole-study results and caveats: The study found that durable-benefit patients expanded tumor-associated blood clones more at 3 weeks.

Profiled with immunoSEQ multiplex PCR; TCRdb holds only in-frame clones, not every one. Here the sample spans 50,000 or so clones, 86% being singletons. Time point of the sample: pretreatment peripheral blood. The sequence derives from a man aged 60 to 75 with urothelial cancer. The sequencing here drew on PBMCs, taken around atezolizumab (anti-PD-L1) treatment.

CDR3 loop: CASSAQEGYGYTF. In DNA form, the CDR3 reads TGTGCCAGTAGTGCACAGGAAGGCTATGGCTACACCTTC. The V and J genes are TRBV19 and TRBJ1-2; D perhaps matches TRBD1 (5 bases). The germline V gene has CDR1 LNHDA and CDR2 SQIVND (reference sequence). Deletions cut 5 bases from V and 4 bases from J, with 11 bases between. The length of the CDR3 is 13 residues.